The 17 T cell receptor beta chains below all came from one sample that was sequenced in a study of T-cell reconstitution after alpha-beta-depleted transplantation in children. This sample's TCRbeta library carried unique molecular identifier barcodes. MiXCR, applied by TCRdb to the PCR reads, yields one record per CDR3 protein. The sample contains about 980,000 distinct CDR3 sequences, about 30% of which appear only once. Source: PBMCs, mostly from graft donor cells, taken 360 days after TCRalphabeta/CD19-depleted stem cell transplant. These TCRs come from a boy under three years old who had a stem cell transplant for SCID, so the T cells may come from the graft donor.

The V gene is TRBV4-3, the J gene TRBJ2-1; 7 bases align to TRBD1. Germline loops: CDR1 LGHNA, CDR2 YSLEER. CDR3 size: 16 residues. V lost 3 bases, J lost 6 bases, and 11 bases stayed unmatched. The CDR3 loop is CASSQTGTESTNEQFF. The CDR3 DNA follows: TGCGCCAGCAGCCAGACCGGGACAGAAAGTACCAATGAGCAGTTCTTC.

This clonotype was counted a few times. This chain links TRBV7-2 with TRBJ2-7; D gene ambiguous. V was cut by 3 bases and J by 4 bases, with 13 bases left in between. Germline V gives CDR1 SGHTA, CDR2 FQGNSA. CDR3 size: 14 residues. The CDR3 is CASSFSSGSYEQYF. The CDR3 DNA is TGTGCCAGCAGCTTTTCTAGTGGGTCTTACGAGCAGTACTTC. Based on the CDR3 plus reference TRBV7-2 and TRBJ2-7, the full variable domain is GAGVSQSPSNKVTEKGKDVELRCDPISGHTALYWYRQSLGQGLEFLIYFQGNSAPDKSGLPSDRFSAERTGGSVSTLTIQRTQQEDSAVYLCASSFSSGSYEQYFGPGTRLTVT.

CDR3 residues: CASSQGSGDSNEQFF. DNA of the CDR3: TGCGCCAGCAGCCAAGGGAGCGGGGACTCCAATGAGCAGTTCTTC. The chain recombines TRBV4-1 with TRBJ2-1; TRBD2 matches 7 bases. Trimming at V came to 1 base and at J to 6 bases, leaving 6 bases not matched to a gene. CDR3 length: 15 amino acids. Germline lookup yields CDR1 MGHRA and CDR2 YSYEKL.

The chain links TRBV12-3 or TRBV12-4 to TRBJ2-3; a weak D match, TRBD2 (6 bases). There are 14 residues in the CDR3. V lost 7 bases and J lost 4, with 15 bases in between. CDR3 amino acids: CASTPWGVSDTQYF. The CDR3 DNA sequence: TGTGCCAGCACCCCGTGGGGGGTCTCAGATACGCAGTATTTT.

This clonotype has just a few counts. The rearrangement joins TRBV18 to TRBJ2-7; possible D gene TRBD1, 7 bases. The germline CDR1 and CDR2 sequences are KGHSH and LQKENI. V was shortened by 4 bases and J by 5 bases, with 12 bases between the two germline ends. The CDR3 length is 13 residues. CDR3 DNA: TGTGCCAGCTCACAGGGCAGGGGGGACGAGCAGTACTTC. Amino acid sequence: CASSQGRGDEQYF.

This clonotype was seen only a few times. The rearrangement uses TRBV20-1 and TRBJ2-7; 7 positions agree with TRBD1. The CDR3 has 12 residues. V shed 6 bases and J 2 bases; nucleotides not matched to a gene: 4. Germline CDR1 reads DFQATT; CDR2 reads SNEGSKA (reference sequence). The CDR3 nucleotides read TGCAGTGCCTCGGACAGGACCTACGAGCAGTACTTC. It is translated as CSASDRTYEQYF.

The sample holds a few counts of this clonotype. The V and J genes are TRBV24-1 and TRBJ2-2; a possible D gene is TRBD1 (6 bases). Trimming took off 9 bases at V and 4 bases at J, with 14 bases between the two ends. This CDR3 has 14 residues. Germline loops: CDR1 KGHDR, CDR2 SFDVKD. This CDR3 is CATADRRPTGELFF. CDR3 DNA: TGTGCCACCGCCGACAGGCGGCCCACCGGGGAGCTGTTTTTT.

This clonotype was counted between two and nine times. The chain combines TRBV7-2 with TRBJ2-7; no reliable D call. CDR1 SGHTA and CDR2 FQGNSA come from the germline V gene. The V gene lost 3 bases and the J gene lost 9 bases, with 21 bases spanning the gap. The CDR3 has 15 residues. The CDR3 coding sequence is TGTGCCAGCAGCTTCGGAACCGATTACGACACTGGGCAGTACTTC. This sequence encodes CASSFGTDYDTGQYF. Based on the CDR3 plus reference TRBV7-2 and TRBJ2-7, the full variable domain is GAGVSQSPSNKVTEKGKDVELRCDPISGHTALYWYRQSLGQGLEFLIYFQGNSAPDKSGLPSDRFSAERTGGSVSTLTIQRTQQEDSAVYLCASSFGTDYDTGQYFGPGTRLTVT.

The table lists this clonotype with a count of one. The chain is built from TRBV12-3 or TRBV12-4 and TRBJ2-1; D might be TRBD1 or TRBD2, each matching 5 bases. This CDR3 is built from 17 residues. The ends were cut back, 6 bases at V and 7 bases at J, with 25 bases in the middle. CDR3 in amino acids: CASSPGTRPTGLNEQFF. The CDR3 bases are TGTGCCAGCAGCCCCGGGACCCGCCCCACCGGCCTTAATGAGCAGTTCTTC.

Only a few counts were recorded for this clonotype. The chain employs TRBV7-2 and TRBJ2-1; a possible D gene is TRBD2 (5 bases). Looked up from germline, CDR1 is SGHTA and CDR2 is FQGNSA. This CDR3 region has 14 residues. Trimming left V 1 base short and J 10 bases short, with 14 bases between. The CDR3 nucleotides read TGTGCCAGCAGCTTAGTACCCGGGAACTTCGAGCAGTTCTTC. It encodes CASSLVPGNFEQFF. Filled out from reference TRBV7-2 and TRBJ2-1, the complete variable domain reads GAGVSQSPSNKVTEKGKDVELRCDPISGHTALYWYRQSLGQGLEFLIYFQGNSAPDKSGLPSDRFSAERTGGSVSTLTIQRTQQEDSAVYLCASSLVPGNFEQFFGPGTRLTVL.

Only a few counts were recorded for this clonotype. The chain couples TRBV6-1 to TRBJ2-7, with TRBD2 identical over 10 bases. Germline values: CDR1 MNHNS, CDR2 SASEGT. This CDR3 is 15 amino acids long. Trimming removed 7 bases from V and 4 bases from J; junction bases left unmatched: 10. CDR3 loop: CASTQERGGAYEQYF. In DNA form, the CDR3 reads TGTGCCAGCACCCAGGAGCGGGGGGGAGCATACGAGCAGTACTTC.

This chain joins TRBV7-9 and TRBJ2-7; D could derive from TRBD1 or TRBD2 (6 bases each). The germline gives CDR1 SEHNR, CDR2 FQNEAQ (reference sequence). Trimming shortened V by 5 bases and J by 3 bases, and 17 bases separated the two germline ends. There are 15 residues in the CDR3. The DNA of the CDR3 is TGTGCCAGCAGCCAAAGGGCAGGGGACTTCTACGAGCAGTACTTC. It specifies CASSQRAGDFYEQYF.

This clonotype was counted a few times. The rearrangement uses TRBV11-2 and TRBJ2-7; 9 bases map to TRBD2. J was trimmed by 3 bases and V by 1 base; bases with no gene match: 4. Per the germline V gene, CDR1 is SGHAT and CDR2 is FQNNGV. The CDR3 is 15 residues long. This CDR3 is CASSLAGRGGYEQYF. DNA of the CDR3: TGTGCCAGCAGCTTAGCTGGGCGGGGGGGCTACGAGCAGTACTTC.

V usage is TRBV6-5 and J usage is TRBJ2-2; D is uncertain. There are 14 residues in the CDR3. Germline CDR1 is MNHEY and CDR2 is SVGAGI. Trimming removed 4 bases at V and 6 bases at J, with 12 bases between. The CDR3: CASSSLLVSGELFF. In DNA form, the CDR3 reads TGTGCCAGCAGTTCGCTCCTGGTATCCGGGGAGCTGTTTTTT.

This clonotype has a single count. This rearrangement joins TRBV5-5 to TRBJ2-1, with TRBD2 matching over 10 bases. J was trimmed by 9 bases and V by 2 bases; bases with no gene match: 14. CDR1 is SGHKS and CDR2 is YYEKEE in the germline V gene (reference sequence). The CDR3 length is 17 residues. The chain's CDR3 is CASSLSPGLAVWSEQFF. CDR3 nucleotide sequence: TGTGCCAGCAGCTTAAGTCCCGGACTAGCGGTTTGGAGTGAGCAGTTCTTC.

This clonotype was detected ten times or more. CDR3 DNA: TGCAGTGCTAGAGGAGGGATGAACACTGAAGCTTTCTTT. Its protein is CSARGGMNTEAFF. J is TRBJ1-1 and V is TRBV20-1; D gene ambiguous. Trimming took 1 base from V and 0 from J, leaving 6 bases between them. CDR1 and CDR2 from the germline V gene are DFQATT and SNEGSKA (reference sequence). The CDR3 length is 13 residues.

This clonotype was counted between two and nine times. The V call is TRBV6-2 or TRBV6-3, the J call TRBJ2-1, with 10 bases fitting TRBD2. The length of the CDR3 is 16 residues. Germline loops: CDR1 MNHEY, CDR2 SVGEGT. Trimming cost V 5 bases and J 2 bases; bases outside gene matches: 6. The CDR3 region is CASSLAGLAAYNEQFF. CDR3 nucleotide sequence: TGTGCCAGCAGTCTCGCCGGACTAGCGGCCTACAATGAGCAGTTCTTC.